This TCR beta chain was obtained from a study of high-grade serous ovarian cancer treatment subgroups. As for the study in general: On average, approximately 14,000 reads and thousands of unique TCR beta rearrangements were obtained per sample.

Study results and caveats: Different patients shared almost no repertoire; same-patient tumors shared roughly 0.11 to 0.85.

Sequencing used immunoSEQ multiplex PCR; TCRdb keeps in-frame clones, though not all of them. The sample lists a few thousand clones, about 69% occurring once. As for this clone: The antigen is undetermined.

The tumor samples were collected prior to definitive surgery or chemotherapy. CDR3 length: 15 residues. Trimming took 3 bases from V and 1 from J; bases not matched to a gene: 1. Germline CDR1 and CDR2: SGHTA and FQGNSA. The V call is TRBV7-2, the J call TRBJ2-7, with 12 bases fitting TRBD2. The clonotype comes from a human donor with high-grade serous ovarian cancer. Material for sequencing was tumor tissue. CDR3 region: CASSFGLAGSYEQYF. The CDR3 DNA sequence: TGTGCCAGCAGCTTCGGACTAGCGGGGTCCTACGAGCAGTACTTC.